This is a list of T cell receptor beta chains from one sample in a study of long-term antiretroviral therapy in people with HIV. Using immunoSEQ multiplex PCR, the repertoire was profiled, and TCRdb retains in-frame clones only, with some absent. Among tens of thousands of clones, 94% were seen once, and the ten largest hold 2% to 2.5%. Sequencing used unsorted PBMCs, obtained about 9.1 years after starting antiretroviral therapy. These TCRs come from a man aged 25-45 years with HIV. Both conserved end residues are part of each CDR3. D genes are given only for firm matches. The listing skips clone size in some rows; elsewhere it reads once, few, many or a size class.

D	J	size	V	CDR3	DNA
TRBD1	TRBJ1-4	.	TRBV20-1	CSTGGREKLFF	TGCAGTACAGGGGGCAGGGAAAAACTGTTTTTT
.	TRBJ1-2	.	TRBV7-6	CASTATENYGYTF	TGTGCCAGCACCGCGACCGAAAACTATGGCTACACCTTC
TRBD1	TRBJ1-1	.	TRBV2	CASTLQGFSTEAFF	TGTGCCAGCACCTTACAGGGGTTTTCCACTGAAGCTTTCTTT
TRBD2	TRBJ2-5	.	TRBV29-1	CSVGGLAGARGETQYF	TGCAGCGTTGGGGGACTAGCGGGGGCTAGGGGGGAGACCCAGTACTTC
.	TRBJ1-1	.	TRBV6-5	CASSPGQGNTEAFF	TGTGCCAGCAGTCCCGGCCAGGGGAACACTGAAGCTTTCTTT
.	TRBJ2-7	.	TRBV4-1	CASSPYSSYEQYF	TGCGCCAGCAGCCCGTATAGCTCCTACGAGCAGTACTTC
.	TRBJ1-2	.	TRBV5-5	CASSSSTQWTYGYTF	TGTGCCAGCAGCTCCTCAACTCAGTGGACCTATGGCTACACCTTC
.	TRBJ1-5	.	TRBV28	CASSLVRTANQPQHF	TGTGCCAGCAGTTTAGTTCGGACAGCTAATCAGCCCCAGCATTTT
.	TRBJ1-5	.	TRBV11-2	CASSPDRNQPQHF	TGTGCCAGCAGCCCGGACAGAAATCAGCCCCAGCATTTT
.	TRBJ1-2	.	TRBV6-5	CASSYRTIGSDTF	TGTGCCAGCAGTTATAGGACAATTGGAAGTGACACCTTC
.	TRBJ1-4	.	TRBV2	CASRGSRTYNEKLFF	TGTGCCAGCAGGGGATCCAGGACCTATAATGAAAAACTGTTTTTT
.	TRBJ2-2	once	TRBV5-1	CASSYPVPPNTGELFF	TGCGCCAGCAGCTACCCCGTCCCCCCGAACACCGGGGAGCTGTTTTTT
TRBD1	TRBJ2-7	.	TRBV19	CASSIGQGAVEQYF	TGTGCCAGTAGTATCGGACAGGGAGCGGTCGAGCAGTACTTC
.	TRBJ1-6	.	TRBV6-1	CASSEIRGSTSYNSPLHF	TGTGCCAGCAGTGAGATCAGAGGGTCAACCTCCTATAATTCACCCCTCCACTTT
TRBD2	TRBJ2-2	.	TRBV28	CASEFPTGSGGAAGELFF	TGTGCCAGCGAATTCCCGACTGGAAGCGGGGGAGCCGCCGGGGAGCTGTTTTTT
.	TRBJ2-5	.	TRBV6-5	CASSYGSAETQYF	TGTGCCAGCAGTTACGGTTCCGCGGAGACCCAGTACTTC
.	TRBJ1-1	.	TRBV7-9	CASSLVATNTEAFF	TGTGCCAGCAGCTTAGTGGCCACCAACACTGAAGCTTTCTTT
TRBD1	TRBJ2-2	.	TRBV7-3	CASGQPGQGLTGELFF	TGTGCCAGCGGACAACCGGGACAGGGACTCACCGGGGAGCTGTTTTTT
.	TRBJ1-2	.	TRBV18	CASSPPHSYGYTF	TGTGCCAGCTCACCTCCCCATAGCTATGGCTACACCTTC
TRBD1	TRBJ2-7	.	TRBV19	CASRDSLIQWYF	TGTGCCAGCCGGGACAGTCTAATTCAATGGTACTTC
.	TRBJ1-2	.	TRBV9	CASSGVGPNYGYTF	TGTGCCAGCAGCGGTGTGGGTCCTAACTATGGCTACACCTTC
.	TRBJ2-7	.	TRBV4-2	CASSQGGALGAYEQYF	TGTGCCAGCAGCCAAGGAGGGGCACTAGGTGCCTACGAGCAGTACTTC
TRBD2	TRBJ2-1	once	TRBV9	CASSVGQAGRNEQFF	TGTGCCAGCAGCGTAGGGCAAGCGGGGAGGAATGAGCAGTTCTTC
.	TRBJ1-4	once	TRBV10-3	CAMGREKLFF	TGTGCCATGGGTAGGGAAAAACTGTTTTTT
TRBD2	TRBJ2-1	.	TRBV29-1	CSVESGGHNEQFF	TGCAGCGTTGAAAGCGGGGGGCACAATGAGCAGTTCTTC
TRBD1	TRBJ1-4	.	TRBV2	CASSRWTGGAGEKLFF	TGTGCCAGCTCGAGGTGGACAGGGGGCGCGGGTGAAAAACTGTTTTTT
.	TRBJ2-1	few	TRBV7-2	CASSLSSTNEQFF	TGTGCCAGCAGCTTATCTAGTACCAATGAGCAGTTCTTC
.	TRBJ2-7	once	TRBV4-1	CASSRSGTLTYEQYF	TGCGCCAGCAGCCGTTCCGGCACCCTAACCTACGAGCAGTACTTC
.	TRBJ1-4	.	TRBV5-5	CASSFGVGEKLFF	TGTGCCAGCAGCTTTGGGGTTGGTGAAAAACTGTTTTTT
.	TRBJ2-6	.	TRBV30	CAWSVQLLSSGANVLTF	TGTGCCTGGAGTGTACAGCTATTAAGCTCTGGGGCCAACGTCCTGACTTTC
.	TRBJ2-3	once	TRBV28	CASSMRTDTQYF	TGTGCCAGCAGTATGAGGACAGATACGCAGTATTTT
TRBD1	TRBJ1-2	.	TRBV28	CASNPGQFYGYTF	TGTGCCAGCAACCCGGGACAGTTCTATGGCTACACCTTC
TRBD2	TRBJ2-5	.	TRBV5-4	CASSDSTSGGAETQYF	TGTGCCAGCAGCGATTCTACTAGCGGGGGGGCGGAGACCCAGTACTTC
TRBD1	TRBJ2-7	.	TRBV5-1	CASSSPRTGAYEQYF	TGCGCCAGCAGTTCCCCCAGGACAGGTGCCTACGAGCAGTACTTC
.	TRBJ2-7	.	TRBV29-1	CSVRDTSYEQYF	TGCAGCGTTCGGGACACATCCTACGAGCAGTACTTC
.	TRBJ2-5	.	TRBV7-3	CASSLSASLETQYF	TGTGCCAGCAGCTTAAGCGCTTCGCTAGAGACCCAGTACTTC
.	TRBJ1-5	once	TRBV19	CASSMGLWSGLDEGNQPQHF	TGTGCCAGTAGTATGGGTCTGTGGAGTGGCCTCGATGAGGGCAATCAGCCCCAGCATTTT
TRBD2	TRBJ2-2	.	TRBV30	CAWSGSGGAAGELFF	TGTGCCTGGAGTGGGAGCGGGGGGGCCGCCGGGGAGCTGTTTTTT
.	TRBJ1-1	few	TRBV10-2	CASVANTEAFF	TGCGCCAGCGTGGCGAACACTGAAGCTTTCTTT
.	TRBJ2-1	.	TRBV13	CASSLLVNSNPNEQFF	TGTGCCAGCAGCTTACTCGTCAATAGCAATCCGAATGAGCAGTTCTTC
TRBD1	TRBJ1-2	.	TRBV9	CASSPGTGAYGYTF	TGTGCCAGCAGCCCAGGGACAGGGGCCTATGGCTACACCTTC
.	TRBJ2-7	.	TRBV11-2	CASSLVRSHEQYF	TGTGCCAGCAGCTTAGTTAGGAGCCACGAGCAGTACTTC
.	TRBJ1-2	.	TRBV19	CASSINPIATANYGYTF	TGTGCCAGTAGTATCAACCCGATCGCGACAGCTAACTATGGCTACACCTTC
.	TRBJ2-1	.	TRBV7-3	CASSLVGNINEQFF	TGTGCCAGCAGCTTAGTGGGCAATATCAATGAGCAGTTCTTC
.	TRBJ1-1	.	TRBV9	CASSGGTTLNTEAFF	TGTGCCAGCAGCGGCGGCACAACCCTTAACACTGAAGCTTTCTTT
.	TRBJ2-7	.	TRBV2	CADGEGADEQYF	TGTGCCGATGGGGAGGGGGCTGACGAGCAGTACTTC
.	TRBJ1-5	.	TRBV27	CASSPYPRGANQPQHF	TGTGCCAGCAGTCCCTACCCAAGAGGAGCCAATCAGCCCCAGCATTTT
TRBD1	TRBJ2-6	.	TRBV9	CASSVARGLTGANVLTF	TGTGCCAGCAGCGTCGCCAGGGGGCTGACTGGGGCCAACGTCCTGACTTTC
.	TRBJ2-7	.	TRBV30	CAWSVGGEQYF	TGTGCCTGGAGTGTAGGTGGAGAGCAGTACTTC
.	TRBJ1-6	few	TRBV7-3	CASSLNSGTPLHF	TGTGCCAGCAGCTTAAATTCAGGGACACCCCTCCACTTT
TRBD1	TRBJ1-6	.	TRBV11-3	CASSLVTGGKSPLHF	TGTGCCAGCAGCTTAGTGACAGGGGGCAAGTCACCCCTCCACTTT
.	TRBJ1-5	once	TRBV19	CASSTDAFNQPQHF	TGTGCCAGTAGTACTGACGCTTTCAATCAGCCCCAGCATTTT
TRBD2	TRBJ2-5	.	TRBV6-1	CASSDVGGVQETQYF	TGTGCCAGCAGTGATGTGGGGGGGGTACAAGAGACCCAGTACTTC
.	TRBJ1-1	once	TRBV7-8	CASSPVGGTEAFF	TGTGCCAGCAGCCCTGTCGGGGGCACTGAAGCTTTCTTT
.	TRBJ2-5	.	TRBV5-1	CASSVFLYQETQYF	TGCGCCAGCAGCGTTTTCCTGTACCAAGAGACCCAGTACTTC